This passage covers 13 T cell receptor beta chains from one sample sequenced in a study of CXCR3-negative and CXCR3-positive naive CD8 T cells. The antigens of these receptors remain unknown. Whole-study findings and limits: CXCR3-expressing naive cells carried TRB CDR3s more hydrophobic than those of CXCR3-negative naive cells.

The TRB libraries of cDNA were built by UMI-labeled 5' RACE. TCRdb re-called the 5' RACE reads; one entry per CDR3 protein, DNA not given. This sample's clone table lists more than 100,000 distinct CDR3 sequences. Sequenced material: naive CXCR3+ CD8+ T cells from blood. This sample's subset: CD45RO-CCR7+CD27+CD95- naive CD8+ T cells expressing CXCR3 (TNR3+). These receptors came from a human donor in good health. Some clones in this sample may be carry-over from other donors' samples.

The chain recombines TRBV6-2 or TRBV6-3 with TRBJ2-7; TCRdb's D gene call, TRBD2, goes unchecked for lack of DNA. This CDR3 is 18 amino acids long. Per the germline V gene, CDR1 is MNHEY and CDR2 is SVGEGT. CDR3: CASSYSPVGLDQGYEKYF.

The rearrangement joins TRBV7-6 to TRBJ2-7; TCRdb indicates TRBD1, and absent DNA this call remains unverified. The CDR3 spans 13 residues. Germline V lookup: CDR1 SGHVS, CDR2 FNYEAQ. The CDR3 spells CASSSTGGDEQYF.

This chain joins TRBV4-3 and TRBJ2-3; the D gene TCRdb calls, TRBD1, cannot be checked with no DNA. Germline V gene lookup returns CDR1 LGHNA and CDR2 YSLEER. The CDR3 is 15 residues long. The CDR3 here is CASSQGAGEPDTQYF.

V and J are TRBV30 and TRBJ1-4. CDR1 is GTSNPN, CDR2 SVGIG, per germline (reference sequence). The CDR3 runs to 12 residues. CDR3 region: CAWRMINEKLFF.

The chain combines TRBV7-9 with TRBJ2-7; without DNA, the TCRdb call of TRBD2 cannot be checked. The CDR3 has 16 amino acids. Looked up from germline, CDR1 is SEHNR and CDR2 is FQNEAQ (reference sequence). The CDR3 loop is CASSRTSGKASYEQYF.

The chain links TRBV28 to TRBJ2-5; TCRdb designates TRBD1, a call that cannot be tested without DNA. The CDR3 spans 16 residues. Germline V CDR1 and CDR2: MDHEN, SYDVKM. CDR3: CASSSNPGGGQETQYF. The variable domain in full, with the rest retrieved from reference TRBV28 and TRBJ2-5, is DVKVTQSSRYLVKRTGEKVFLECVQDMDHENMFWYRQDPGLGLRLIYFSYDVKMKEKGDIPEGYSVSREKKERFSLILESASTNQTSMYLCASSSNPGGGQETQYFGPGTRLLVL.

The chain couples TRBV11-2 to TRBJ2-1; the D call from TCRdb, TRBD2, cannot be confirmed without DNA. This CDR3 has 14 residues. Germline V lookup: CDR1 SGHAT, CDR2 FQNNGV. The CDR3 loop is CASSLAGGWNEQFF.

The CDR3 protein is CASSPKQLANYNEQFF. The J gene is TRBJ2-1, the V gene TRBV21-1; lacking DNA, the TRBD2 call made by TCRdb goes unchecked. TRBV21-1 is a pseudogene. The CDR3 has 16 amino acids.

The chain has TRBV28 and TRBJ2-3; TCRdb selects TRBD1, and the lack of DNA leaves this call unchecked. CDR1 MDHEN and CDR2 SYDVKM come from the germline V gene. CDR3 length: 14 residues. The CDR3 sequence: CASSSMGATDTQYF.

The rearrangement joins TRBV7-9 to TRBJ1-2; the TCRdb D gene call, TRBD1, has no DNA to confirm it. Germline CDR1 is SEHNR and CDR2 is FQNEAQ (reference sequence). The CDR3 contains 15 residues. CDR3 residues: CASAYVVRGVDGYTF.

The chain recombines TRBV29-1 with TRBJ2-2. Germline CDR1 and CDR2: SQVTM and ANQGSEA. This CDR3 spans 13 amino acids. CDR3 in amino acids: CSATPQNTGELFF.

V gene TRBV28 combines with J gene TRBJ2-6; the TCRdb D gene call, TRBD1, has no DNA to confirm it. The germline gives CDR1 MDHEN, CDR2 SYDVKM. There are 18 residues in the CDR3. The CDR3 here is CACSTRTGIYPGANVLTF.

This chain connects TRBV7-9 to TRBJ2-5; TCRdb selects TRBD1, and the lack of DNA leaves this call unchecked. This CDR3 spans 11 amino acids. Germline lookup yields CDR1 SEHNR and CDR2 FQNEAQ (reference sequence). CDR3 region: CASGAQETQYF.